This T cell receptor (beta chain) was identified in a study of type 1 and type 2 diabetes patients. Trimming cost V 5 bases and J 4 bases; bases outside gene matches: 7. CDR1 and CDR2 (germline): LGHNT, FRNRAP. This CDR3 region has 14 residues. The PCR template was genomic DNA. Amplification of the beta chain CDR3 used 30 forward and 13 reverse multiplex primers. TCRdb fed the multiplex PCR reads into MiXCR, producing one record per CDR3 protein. The sample has 270,000 or so distinct CDR3 sequences, 40% to 50% seen once. The chain couples TRBV12-5 to TRBJ1-2; 7 bases are a match to TRBD1. The source of this sequence is a man in his late teens or twenties with type 2 diabetes. The sequenced sample consisted of peripheral blood mononuclear cells (PBMCs). This CDR3 is CASGRGGTAYGYTF. As DNA, the CDR3 is TGTGCTAGTGGTCGGGGGGGGACAGCCTATGGCTACACCTTC.